This record covers a single TCR beta chain. The antigen remains unidentified. This sample was included in a study of T cell repertoires in cytomegalovirus infection. About the study: Recently described HLA-C-restricted plus well-studied HLA-B-restricted CMV epitopes were used. Carrying CMV and the relevant HLA type showed in public TCR beta signatures. Whole-study results and caveats: The cumulative frequency of public TCR beta families distinguished individuals who carried CMV together with the relevant HLA. HLA-C-restricted CMV clonotypes gave the most frequent clonotype in two of eight donors.

Each CDR3 protein gets one entry after TCRdb re-called the reads with MiXCR. This table has 340,000 or so distinct CDR3 sequences, roughly 25% appearing once. Specimen: cultured PBMCs, collected from culture after CMV antigen stimulation. This sequence was found in a human donor in good health (CMV status not recorded). Some clones in this sample may be carry-over from other donors' samples.

The CDR3 loop is CASSPPGTPKGREKLFF. For the CDR3, the DNA is TGCGCCAGCAGCCCGCCTGGGACCCCAAAGGGGCGTGAAAAACTGTTTTTT. This chain links TRBV4-1 with TRBJ1-4, with D maybe TRBD1 (5 bases). Trimming took 4 bases from V and 7 from J, leaving 22 bases between them. The CDR3 totals 17 residues. In germline, CDR1 is MGHRA, CDR2 YSYEKL.